This T cell receptor (beta chain) was observed in a study of T cells in Graves' hyperthyroidism and ophthalmopathy. Study conclusions and caveats: Also found in blood were most expanded thyroid clonotypes above 0.001.

TCR beta CDR3 regions were amplified from RNA transcripts. The HTBI primer set served for first-round RT-PCR of the TCR CDR3. Each CDR3 protein gets one entry after TCRdb re-called the multiplex PCR reads with MiXCR. The profile shows some 570,000 distinct CDR3 sequences, 14% of them singletons. This clonotype was observed many times. Its target is not known. Per the germline V gene, CDR1 is MNHEY and CDR2 is SMNVEV (reference sequence). Trimming pared 6 bases from V and 1 base from J, leaving 15 bases between. This CDR3 has 15 residues. This chain joins TRBV27 and TRBJ1-1; possibly TRBD1 for D (5 bases). The TCR sequence derives from a woman aged 18-29 years with Graves' ophthalmopathy. Sequenced: blood. The CDR3 protein is CASRSAGAANTEAFF. The DNA of the CDR3 is TGTGCCAGCAGGAGCGCTGGGGCGGCGAACACTGAAGCTTTCTTT.